These 13 T cell receptor beta chains were all obtained from the same sample, sequenced in a study of T-cell reconstitution after alpha-beta-depleted transplantation in children. Unique molecular identifiers were built into the TCRbeta library. TCRdb re-called the PCR reads through MiXCR, storing one row per CDR3 protein. Of 500,000 to 750,000 distinct CDR3 sequences in the sample, over 10% were seen once. The starting material was PBMCs, mostly from graft donor cells, obtained 360 days after TCRalphabeta/CD19-depleted stem cell transplant. The receptors here all came from a male patient under 18 who had a stem cell transplant for acute myeloid leukemia, so the T cells may come from the graft donor.

This clonotype has a handful of counts. V usage is TRBV5-5 and J usage is TRBJ2-7; 10 bases are shared with TRBD2. The CDR3 contains 16 residues. The V gene end was trimmed by 0 bases and the J gene end by 4 bases; junction bases not matched to a gene: 7. Germline V CDR1 and CDR2: SGHKS, YYEKEE (reference sequence). The CDR3 sequence: CASSLARASGSYEQYF. CDR3 in DNA: TGTGCCAGCAGCTTGGCCCGGGCTAGCGGGAGTTACGAGCAGTACTTC.

The chain is built from TRBV5-1 and TRBJ2-1, with D perhaps being TRBD1 or TRBD2 (5 bases each). Per germline, CDR1 SGHRS and CDR2 YFSETQ. The CDR3 runs 16 residues. The V end was cut by 0 bases, the J end by 6 bases, with 16 bases between. CDR3 loop: CASSLAGAWVLNEQFF. CDR3 in DNA: TGCGCCAGCAGCTTGGCCGGGGCGTGGGTCCTCAATGAGCAGTTCTTC.

The chain is built from TRBV20-1 and TRBJ2-3; D gene uncertain. Germline V gene sequence: CDR1 DFQATT, CDR2 SNEGSKA (reference sequence). Trimming took off 3 bases at V and 0 bases at J, with 7 bases between the two ends. The CDR3 runs to 13 residues. The CDR3 DNA follows: TGCAGTGCTAGTCGTCAAAGCACAGATACGCAGTATTTT. Encoded protein: CSASRQSTDTQYF.

This chain joins TRBV27 and TRBJ1-2, with TRBD1 as a possible D gene (5 bases). There are 15 residues in the CDR3. Trimming pared 1 base from V and 4 bases from J, leaving 13 bases between. Germline V CDR1 and CDR2: MNHEY, SMNVEV (reference sequence). CDR3 residues: CASSLLSSGGYGYTF. The DNA of the CDR3 is TGTGCCAGCAGTTTATTATCTTCTGGGGGCTATGGCTACACCTTC.

J is TRBJ2-7 and V is TRBV28, with 8 bases fitting TRBD1. The CDR3 covers 15 residues. V shed 4 bases and J 1 base; nucleotides not matched to a gene: 6. Germline CDR1 is MDHEN and CDR2 is SYDVKM. This chain's CDR3 is CASSSLGQASYEQYF. CDR3 bases: TGTGCCAGCAGTTCTCTGGGACAGGCTTCCTACGAGCAGTACTTC. The entire variable domain, with the rest obtained from reference TRBV28 and TRBJ2-7, is as follows: DVKVTQSSRYLVKRTGEKVFLECVQDMDHENMFWYRQDPGLGLRLIYFSYDVKMKEKGDIPEGYSVSREKKERFSLILESASTNQTSMYLCASSSLGQASYEQYFGPGTRLTVT.

Points on this clonotype: Since a much larger clone is just one base distant, this may be a read error. The rearrangement links TRBV11-2 to TRBJ2-3; D is ambiguous. CDR1 and CDR2 from the germline V gene are SGHAT and FQNNGV. The CDR3 has 16 residues. The CDR3 DNA reads TGTTCCAGCAGCTTAGTTCGTGGTGGGTCTACAGATACGCAGTATTTT. Translating gives CSSSLVRGGSTDTQYF.

This clonotype was picked up many times. The chain links TRBV20-1 to TRBJ2-1; TRBD2 matches 7 bases. CDR3 length equals 14 residues. Per germline, CDR1 DFQATT and CDR2 SNEGSKA (reference sequence). V gave up 5 bases and J gave up 0 bases; unmatched junction bases: 4. The CDR3 coding sequence is TGCAGTGCTTTCCTAGCGGTCTCCTACAATGAGCAGTTCTTC. It is translated as CSAFLAVSYNEQFF.

This sequence joins TRBV19 and TRBJ2-1, with TRBD2 as a possible D gene (7 bases). Between the trimmed V and J ends, which lost 7 bases and 2 bases, there was a span of 18 bases. Looked up from germline, CDR1 is LNHDA and CDR2 is SQIVND (reference sequence). This CDR3 is built from 16 residues. CDR3 nucleotide sequence: TGTGCCAGTATGGGGGAGCGGGACAAAACCTACAATGAGCAGTTCTTC. Its translation: CASMGERDKTYNEQFF. Based on the CDR3 plus reference TRBV19 and TRBJ2-1, the full variable domain is DGGITQSPKYLFRKEGQNVTLSCEQNLNHDAMYWYRQDPGQGLRLIYYSQIVNDFQKGDIAEGYSVSREKKESFPLTVTSAQKNPTAFYLCASMGERDKTYNEQFFGPGTRLTVL.

This clonotype was detected only once. The V call is TRBV12-3 or TRBV12-4, the J call TRBJ2-5; D not certain. The CDR3 totals 14 residues. The germline V and J ends were trimmed by 4 bases and 6 bases, with 15 bases remaining between them. The DNA for the CDR3 is TGTGCCAGCAGTTCGGGCGGCCCCGGACAGACCCAGTACTTC. This encodes CASSSGGPGQTQYF.

This rearrangement joins TRBV28 to TRBJ2-3; 12 bases agree with TRBD2. Trimming removed 7 bases from V and 1 base from J; junction bases left unmatched: 6. This CDR3 spans 16 amino acids. From germline, CDR1 is MDHEN and CDR2 SYDVKM. The DNA of the CDR3 is TGTGCCAGCACGCGGACTAGCGGGACGGGCACAGATACGCAGTATTTT. This encodes CASTRTSGTGTDTQYF.

This clonotype has ten or more counts. The chain joins TRBV4-3 to TRBJ2-7; possibly TRBD2 for D (6 bases). V gave up 0 bases and J gave up 1 base, with 16 bases separating them. The CDR3 extends over 17 amino acids. The germline V gene encodes CDR1 LGHNA and CDR2 YSLEER. The CDR3 region is CASSQDGPGTGSYEQYF. CDR3 sequence (DNA): TGCGCCAGCAGCCAAGATGGTCCCGGGACTGGGTCCTACGAGCAGTACTTC.

The chain combines TRBV28 with TRBJ2-7; 11 bases fit TRBD2. The CDR3 length is 15 residues. The ends lost 5 bases at V and 4 bases at J; junction bases unmatched: 7. Germline CDR1 is MDHEN and CDR2 is SYDVKM. CDR3 nucleotide sequence: TGTGCCAGCAGTCTTTCTAGCGGGGGGTTTTACGAGCAGTACTTC. This encodes CASSLSSGGFYEQYF.

This clonotype has ten or more counts. The chain uses TRBV7-9 and TRBJ2-1; 7 bases line up with TRBD1. This CDR3 is built from 15 residues. The germline CDR1 and CDR2 sequences are SEHNR and FQNEAQ (reference sequence). V trimming: 2 bases; J trimming: 4 bases; junction bases outside the gene matches: 5. CDR3 protein: CASSLTGAVYNEQFF. Written as DNA, the CDR3 is TGTGCCAGCAGCTTAACAGGGGCTGTGTACAATGAGCAGTTCTTC. Supplemented by reference TRBV7-9 and TRBJ2-1, the full variable domain reads DTGVSQNPRHKITKRGQNVTFRCDPISEHNRLYWYRQTLGQGPEFLTYFQNEAQLEKSRLLSDRFSAERPKGSFSTLEIQRTEQGDSAMYLCASSLTGAVYNEQFFGPGTRLTVL.